This paragraph covers one TCR beta chain sequence. The CDR3 is made up of 14 amino acids. CDR1 SQVTM and CDR2 ANQGSEA come from the germline V gene. V gave up 5 bases and J gave up 0 bases, with 11 bases separating them. In the original workflow: ImmunoSEQ supplied junction-only sequences lacking quality scores, so filtering was different. Profiling relied on immunoSEQ multiplex PCR, and the TCRdb table lists in-frame clones only, not all of them. V, J and clone size are taken as reported in that table, and D and trimming were inferred from the DNA itself. The sample includes about 2.2 million clones, roughly 95% of them seen just once. This record belongs to a study of shared clonotypes between healthy human individuals. CD45RO-negative, CCR7-selected cells formed the naive CD8 fraction, which excluded terminally differentiated effector memory CD45RA+ cells.

Sequencing was performed on naive CD8+ T cells from PBMCs. The clonotype was recovered from a man aged 18 to 30 in good health. Some clones in this sample may be carry-over from other donors' samples. The chain is built from TRBV29-1 and TRBJ2-4; unclear D gene. The CDR3 region has the DNA TGCAGCGTTCCAAGGCTCGAAGCCAAAAACATTCAGTACTTC. As protein: CSVPRLEAKNIQYF.